The present T cell receptor beta chain was sequenced within a study of post-analysis software for immune sequencing data. Study results and limitations: Compared with controls, patients had more of five TRBV segments, including TRBV5-6, TRBV5-1 and TRBV20-1. F measure clustering grouped samples strongly by preparation batch.

Comments on this clonotype: Its target is not known. One junction end does not reproduce the germline sequence, and a read error may be involved.

Germline values: CDR1 ENHRY, CDR2 SYGVKD. The CDR3 length is 17 residues. Sequencing libraries made from TCR beta cDNA carried unique molecular identifiers. From the PCR reads, TCRdb called clonotypes with MiXCR, one entry per CDR3 protein. Of about 500,000 distinct CDR3 sequences listed, 45% were seen once; the top ten hold around an eighth. Sequencing used blood. V usage is TRBV10-3 and J usage is TRBJ2-3; D might be TRBD2 (6 bases). This TCR came from a girl under 18 with multiple sclerosis. In nucleotides, the CDR3 is TGTGCCACCAGTGAGTCGGAGGGAGCGGAGTTCACAGATACGCAGTATTTT. This sequence encodes CATSESEGAEFTDTQYF.